This TCR beta chain appears in the sequencing data of a study of T-cell reconstitution after alpha-beta-depleted transplantation in children. The V end lost 5 bases, the J end lost 1 base, and 15 bases lay between the germline ends. The CDR3 runs 14 residues. The V gene's germline CDR1 is DFQATT and CDR2 SNEGSKA (reference sequence). Unique molecular identifiers tagged the TCRbeta library. TCRdb independently ran MiXCR on the PCR reads; one entry per CDR3 protein. The sample has 330,000 or so distinct CDR3 sequences, about 9.4% seen once. This clonotype occurred a few times. V usage is TRBV20-1 and J usage is TRBJ2-7; D possibly corresponds to TRBD1 (6 bases). The TCR originated in a human donor who donated a stem cell graft to a child with acute lymphoblastic leukemia. The sample here was PBMCs from the stem cell graft donor, taken from the stem cell graft. This chain's CDR3 is CSASGTPLSYEQYF. For the CDR3, the DNA is TGCAGTGCTTCCGGGACACCCCTATCCTACGAGCAGTACTTC.